The rows below give T cell receptor beta chains drawn from one sample of a study of blood T cell repertoires in COVID-19. Assay used: immunoSEQ multiplex PCR; TCRdb lists only in-frame clones, some missing. The data show fewer than 250,000 clones, about nine tenths seen once. Material for sequencing was peripheral blood. The receptor source for this set is a young man with COVID-19, enrolled during active disease. Both conserved end residues are part of each CDR3. The order of the fields is D gene, J gene, V gene, clone size, CDR3 protein, CDR3 DNA. D genes are given only for firm matches. Clone size is given for some rows only: seen once, a few or many times, or a class if the clone is expanded.

. TRBJ1-1 TRBV6-5 . CASSYMGGTEAFF TGTGCCAGCAGTTACATGGGGGGCACTGAAGCTTTCTTT
. TRBJ2-7 TRBV6-5 . CASQLSLAREQYF TGTGCCAGCCAACTCTCGCTAGCGCGAGAGCAGTACTTC
TRBD1 TRBJ2-7 TRBV5-4 . CASSSPGTGVEQYF TGTGCCAGCAGCTCGCCCGGGACAGGTGTCGAGCAGTACTTC
TRBD2 TRBJ2-5 TRBV2 . CASSASGGARGRETQYF TGTGCCAGCAGTGCTAGCGGGGGGGCCCGAGGACGAGAGACCCAGTACTTC
. TRBJ1-2 TRBV4-2 once CASSQDQGSEGYTF TGTGCCAGCAGCCAAGATCAGGGATCGGAGGGCTACACCTTC
TRBD1 TRBJ2-3 TRBV11-2 . CASSWGQGFTDTQYF TGTGCCAGCAGCTGGGGACAGGGGTTTACAGATACGCAGTATTTT
TRBD1 TRBJ1-2 TRBV3-1/TRBV3-2 . CASSQDVGTGAGYTF TGTGCCAGCAGCCAAGATGTAGGGACAGGGGCCGGCTACACCTTC
TRBD1 TRBJ1-2 TRBV18 . CASSPGTGYHGYTF TGTGCCAGCTCACCAGGGACAGGGTACCATGGCTACACCTTC
. TRBJ2-6 TRBV5-1 . CASSSESGANVLTF TGCGCCAGCAGCTCGGAGTCTGGGGCCAACGTCCTGACTTTC
. TRBJ1-5 TRBV19 once CASSIVLVGNQPQHF TGTGCCAGTAGTATCGTCCTAGTGGGCAATCAGCCCCAGCATTTT
TRBD2 TRBJ2-7 TRBV10-1 . CASSESWGGEQYF TGCGCCAGCAGTGAGTCGTGGGGGGGCGAGCAGTACTTC
. TRBJ1-2 TRBV12-3/TRBV12-4 . CASSLVDYGYTF TGTGCCAGCAGTTTGGTAGACTATGGCTACACCTTC
TRBD1 TRBJ1-5 TRBV5-6 . CASSLAPQGDQPQHF TGTGCCAGCAGCTTGGCGCCGCAGGGGGATCAGCCCCAGCATTTT
TRBD1 TRBJ2-1 TRBV19 . CASSTDGQGAYNEQFF TGTGCCAGTAGTACCGATGGACAGGGGGCCTACAATGAGCAGTTCTTC
. TRBJ2-5 TRBV6-1 . CASSDRETQYF TGTGCCAGCAGTGACAGGGAGACCCAGTACTTC
. TRBJ2-2 TRBV11-2 . CASSLGRGPGELFF TGTGCCAGCAGCTTAGGACGAGGGCCCGGGGAGCTGTTTTTT
. TRBJ1-3 TRBV9 . CASSPGPEANSGNTIYF TGTGCCAGCAGCCCCGGACCGGAGGCTAACTCTGGAAACACCATATATTTT
TRBD1 TRBJ2-2 TRBV6-4 . CASSDPSRTGNTGELFF TGTGCCAGCAGTGACCCCTCGCGGACAGGAAACACCGGGGAGCTGTTTTTT
. TRBJ1-6 TRBV4-1 . CASSQAGGSRNSPLHF TGCGCCAGCAGCCAAGCTGGGGGCAGTCGCAATTCACCCCTCCACTTT
TRBD1 TRBJ1-6 TRBV25-1 . CASSAGTGNTYNSPLHF TGTGCCAGCAGCGCCGGGACAGGGAATACCTATAATTCACCCCTCCACTTT
TRBD1 TRBJ2-2 TRBV7-9 . CASSTGTGVTGELFF TGTGCCAGCAGCACCGGGACAGGGGTCACCGGGGAGCTGTTTTTT
TRBD1 TRBJ1-5 TRBV6-5 . CASTPTGPSNQPQHF TGTGCCAGCACTCCGACAGGGCCTAGCAATCAGCCCCAGCATTTT
TRBD1 TRBJ1-4 TRBV9 . CASSADRGWSEKLFF TGTGCCAGCAGCGCTGACAGGGGATGGTCTGAAAAACTGTTTTTT
. TRBJ2-7 TRBV5-1 . CASSLRPSGDEQYF TGCGCCAGCAGCCTTAGACCATCGGGGGACGAGCAGTACTTC
. TRBJ1-6 TRBV12-5 . CASGLDGNSPLHF TGTGCTAGTGGTTTGGACGGGAATTCACCCCTCCACTTT
TRBD2 TRBJ2-7 TRBV6-1 . CASSDILAGAAYEQYF TGTGCCAGCAGTGATATACTAGCGGGGGCTGCCTACGAGCAGTACTTC
TRBD2 TRBJ2-1 TRBV27 . CASSWTSGAWSSYNEQFF TGTGCCAGCAGTTGGACTAGCGGGGCCTGGAGCTCCTACAATGAGCAGTTCTTC
. TRBJ1-1 TRBV9 once CASSVDHRAEAFF TGTGCCAGCAGCGTAGATCACAGGGCTGAAGCTTTCTTT
. TRBJ2-7 TRBV7-9 . CASSLGFHEQYF TGTGCCAGCAGCTTGGGCTTCCACGAGCAGTACTTC
TRBD1 TRBJ1-4 TRBV27 . CASSSTGAIEKLFF TGTGCCAGCAGTTCGACAGGGGCCATCGAAAAACTGTTTTTT
. TRBJ1-5 TRBV6-5 . CASSYSTPDSNQPQHF TGTGCCAGCAGTTACTCGACACCCGATAGCAATCAGCCCCAGCATTTT
TRBD1 TRBJ2-7 TRBV2 . CASRLNPGQGAYEQYF TGTGCCAGCAGGTTGAACCCGGGACAGGGTGCCTACGAGCAGTACTTC
TRBD1 TRBJ2-5 TRBV9 . CASSSFGQGQETQYF TGTGCCAGCAGCAGCTTCGGACAGGGTCAAGAGACCCAGTACTTC
TRBD1 TRBJ1-2 TRBV29-1 . CSASGQGDYGYTF TGCAGCGCATCGGGACAGGGGGACTATGGCTACACCTTC
. TRBJ1-2 TRBV10-3 . CAISERQGYGYTF TGTGCCATCAGTGAACGGCAGGGGTATGGCTACACCTTC
. TRBJ1-2 TRBV2 . CASSVGPNYGYTF TGTGCCAGCAGTGTTGGCCCTAACTATGGCTACACCTTC
TRBD2 TRBJ2-3 TRBV30 . CAWSPGLAGSTDTQYF TGTGCCTGGAGCCCTGGACTAGCGGGGAGCACAGATACGCAGTATTTT
. TRBJ1-5 TRBV3-1/TRBV3-2 few CASSQEPRGGQPQHF TGTGCCAGCAGCCAAGAACCCCGGGGAGGTCAGCCCCAGCATTTT
. TRBJ2-4 TRBV5-1 . CASPRRGKGENIQYF TGCGCCAGCCCCCGGCGGGGGAAGGGGGAAAACATTCAGTACTTC
TRBD1 TRBJ2-1 TRBV5-1 . CASSFDRGEQFF TGCGCCAGCAGCTTCGACAGGGGTGAGCAGTTCTTC
TRBD2 TRBJ2-3 TRBV6-5 . CASSYGTSGDTQYF TGTGCCAGCAGTTACGGGACTAGCGGAGATACGCAGTATTTT
. TRBJ2-3 TRBV2 many CASSETTSTDTQYF TGTGCCAGCAGTGAAACGACTAGCACAGATACGCAGTATTTT
TRBD1 TRBJ1-4 TRBV7-3 once CASSLYRGEKLFF TGTGCCAGCAGCTTATACAGGGGAGAAAAACTGTTTTTT
TRBD2 TRBJ2-3 TRBV4-1 . CASSRKTSGGPDTQYF TGCGCCAGCAGCCGGAAAACTAGCGGGGGGCCAGATACGCAGTATTTT
TRBD2 TRBJ2-1 TRBV7-9 . CASSGSTSGGYNEQFF TGTGCCAGCAGCGGGTCGACTAGCGGGGGCTACAATGAGCAGTTCTTC
TRBD1 TRBJ1-2 TRBV19 . CASRALQGDSVRYGYTF TGTGCCAGTAGGGCACTCCAAGGGGACAGTGTCCGTTATGGCTACACCTTC
. TRBJ2-2 TRBV3-1/TRBV3-2 . CASTHQGPTNTGELFF TGTGCCAGCACCCACCAGGGGCCCACGAACACCGGGGAGCTGTTTTTT
. TRBJ2-2 TRBV19 . CATSGTPNTGELFF TGTGCCACCTCCGGGACACCGAACACCGGGGAGCTGTTTTTT
. TRBJ1-2 TRBV6-1 . CASSEDPAGNYGYTF TGTGCCAGCAGTGAAGACCCCGCAGGGAACTATGGCTACACCTTC
. TRBJ1-5 TRBV6-5 . CASSLTGLGNQPQHF TGTGCCAGCAGTCTTACTGGACTGGGAAATCAGCCCCAGCATTTT
TRBD1 TRBJ1-2 TRBV7-3 . CASSPMGGIQGDNGYTF TGTGCCAGCAGCCCCATGGGGGGAATACAGGGGGATAATGGCTACACCTTC
TRBD2 TRBJ2-7 TRBV5-1 . CASSLAASGGAGSYEQYF TGCGCCAGCAGCTTGGCCGCTAGCGGGGGGGCCGGATCCTACGAGCAGTACTTC
. TRBJ1-3 TRBV6-5 . CASSYRGTGNTIYF TGTGCCAGCAGTTACAGGGGAACCGGAAACACCATATATTTT
TRBD1 TRBJ1-2 TRBV19 once CASSSTGGDGYTF TGTGCCAGTAGTTCTACAGGGGGGGATGGCTACACCTTC
TRBD1 TRBJ2-2 TRBV24-1 . CATSTGTGVTGELFF TGTGCCACCAGTACGGGGACAGGGGTAACCGGGGAGCTGTTTTTT